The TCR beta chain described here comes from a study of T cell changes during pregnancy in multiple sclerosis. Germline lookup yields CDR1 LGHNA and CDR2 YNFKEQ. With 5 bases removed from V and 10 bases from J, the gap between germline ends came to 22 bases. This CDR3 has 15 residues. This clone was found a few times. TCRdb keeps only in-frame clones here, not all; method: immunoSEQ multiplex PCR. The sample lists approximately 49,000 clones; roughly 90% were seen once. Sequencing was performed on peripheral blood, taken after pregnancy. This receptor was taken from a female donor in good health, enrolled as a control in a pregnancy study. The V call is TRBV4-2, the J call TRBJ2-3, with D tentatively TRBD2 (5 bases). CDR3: CASSSSGSGVEAQYF. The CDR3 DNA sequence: TGTGCCAGCAGCTCTTCGGGGTCAGGCGTTGAAGCGCAGTATTTT.